The clone carrying this TCR beta chain was seen more than once but under ten times. Its target is unknown. The PCR ran on 60 Vbeta and 13 Jbeta primers. TCRdb's table, derived via immunoSEQ multiplex PCR, lists solely in-frame clones and lacks some. The repertoire holds around 140,000 clones, with roughly 83% as singletons. These data are taken from a study of cytomegalovirus exposure and HLA in healthy donors. Study-wide points: TCR beta V- and J-gene trimming, according to a later analysis, was linked to a missense DCLRE1C variant. Specificity of a few CMV-associated chains for CMV antigens was verified in vitro. Differences between HLA loci emerged in a later analysis of TCR association rates, with DRB1 most and HLA-C fewest.

This CDR3 has 14 amino acids. The V gene's germline CDR1 is MGHRA and CDR2 YSYEKL. Trimming stripped 7 bases from V and 4 bases from J, with 16 bases between. The TCR was taken from a man in his forties or fifties in good health and CMV-seronegative. Sequenced material: PBMCs. The chain uses TRBV4-1 and TRBJ1-1; possible D gene TRBD1, 6 bases. This CDR3 is CASKTEGGSTEAFF. The DNA for the CDR3 is TGCGCCAGCAAAACCGAGGGGGGGAGCACTGAAGCTTTCTTT.